The TCR beta chain described here comes from a study of cytomegalovirus exposure and HLA in healthy donors. Across the whole study: Of several hundred genotyped donors, roughly 81% grouped in the Caucasian-associated ancestry cluster.

CDR3 length: 15 amino acids. Germline V gives CDR1 SGHRS, CDR2 YFSETQ. Deletions cut 5 bases from V and 2 bases from J, with 16 bases between. The PCR used 60 Vbeta and 13 Jbeta primers. This table comes from immunoSEQ multiplex PCR, and its TCRdb copy is limited to in-frame clones, with some not included. Of 65,000 to 70,000 clones listed, around 74% are singletons. The chain uses TRBV5-1 and TRBJ1-1; a weak D match, TRBD1 (6 bases). Sequenced input: PBMCs. The receptor's source is a woman aged 25-40 years in good health and CMV-seropositive. The CDR3 reads CASSRVPRGNTEAFF. The CDR3 coding sequence is TGCGCCAGCAGTCGCGTACCCAGGGGAAACACTGAAGCTTTCTTT. The full variable domain, rest sourced from reference TRBV5-1 and TRBJ1-1, is KAGVTQTPRYLIKTRGQQVTLSCSPISGHRSVSWYQQTPGQGLQFLFEYFSETQRNKGNFPGRFSGRQFSNSRSEMNVSTLELGDSALYLCASSRVPRGNTEAFFGQGTRLTVV.